The 28 T cell receptor beta chains presented below share a single source sample, sequenced in a study of CD8+CD57+ T cells in acquired aplastic anemia. The template used for profiling TCR beta VDJ and CDR3 was genomic DNA. TCRdb recomputed calls from the reads with MiXCR, one row per CDR3 protein. This repertoire shows 200,000 to 250,000 distinct CDR3 sequences, about a third found once; its top ten account for about 1.1%. Material: sorted CD4+, CD8+, or CD8+CD57+ T cells (not recorded which) from PBMCs. The source is a human donor in good health, serving as a control.

The chain recombines TRBV5-6 with TRBJ1-5; no clear D gene. CDR3 length: 14 amino acids. The germline gives CDR1 SGHDT, CDR2 YYEEEE. The V gene lost 4 bases and the J gene lost 0 bases, with 8 bases spanning the gap. CDR3 coding DNA: TGTGCCAGCAGCCAAGAGCATAGCAATCAGCCCCAGCATTTT. It yields the protein CASSQEHSNQPQHF.

There are many counts of this clonotype. This rearrangement joins TRBV9 to TRBJ1-5; D is perhaps TRBD1 (5 bases). V lost 1 base and J 10 bases, leaving 15 bases between the germline ends. The germline V gene encodes CDR1 SGDLS and CDR2 YYNGEE. The CDR3 runs to 14 residues. The DNA for the CDR3 is TGTGCCAGCAGCGTAAATTCAGGGAATGGTCCCCAGCATTTT. Amino acids: CASSVNSGNGPQHF. The variable domain in full, with the rest retrieved from reference TRBV9 and TRBJ1-5, is DSGVTQTPKHLITATGQRVTLRCSPRSGDLSVYWYQQSLDQGLQFLIQYYNGEERAKGNILERFSAQQFPDLHSELNLSSLELGDSALYFCASSVNSGNGPQHFGDGTRLSIL.

In this sample, this clonotype turned up many times. DNA for the CDR3: TGTGCCACCAGCAGAGACACAACAGGGGGCCGGGCTGGAAACACCATATATTTT. Translating it yields CATSRDTTGGRAGNTIYF. The chain carries TRBV15 and TRBJ1-3; the match to TRBD1 covers 9 bases. The germline V gene encodes CDR1 LNHNV and CDR2 YYDKDF (reference sequence). The CDR3 contains 18 residues. The junction had 8 bases not matched to a gene; V was cut back by 0 bases and J by 2 bases.

As for this clonotype: A much more abundant neighbour one base away suggests this may be a read error. The chain combines TRBV5-3 with TRBJ2-7; no firm D call. TRBV5-3 is treated as an ORF (open reading frame) with a function not yet certain. This CDR3 has 12 amino acids. The CDR3 nucleotides are TGTGCCAGCAGCGTAAAGACTGTCCAGCAGCACTTC. It is translated as CASSVKTVQQHF.

This clonotype showed up many times. The V gene is TRBV20-1, the J gene TRBJ1-2; D perhaps matches TRBD1 (5 bases). V was clipped by 0 bases and J by 2 bases, with 13 bases between them. Germline CDR1 DFQATT, CDR2 SNEGSKA (reference sequence). This CDR3 has 15 amino acids. The CDR3 is CSARDNRGTNYGYTF. The CDR3 nucleotides read TGCAGTGCTAGAGATAACCGGGGGACCAACTATGGCTACACCTTC.

This clonotype showed up just a few times. The chain employs TRBV12-3 or TRBV12-4 and TRBJ2-7; D gene ambiguous. The V gene lost 5 bases and the J gene lost 2 bases, with 28 bases spanning the gap. CDR3 length equals 19 residues. The CDR3 bases are TGTGCCAGCAGTCCTAAACAGTATTCGTGGGCAGACCTAACCTACGAGCAGTACTTC. Translated, it gives CASSPKQYSWADLTYEQYF.

In this sample, this clonotype turned up a few times. The genes are TRBV2 and TRBJ2-3; D is perhaps TRBD2 (6 bases). In germline, CDR1 is SNHLY, CDR2 FYNNEI. The ends were cut back, 8 bases at V and 1 base at J, with 22 bases in the middle. There are 17 residues in the CDR3. The CDR3 sequence: CASGGVRRDFRTDTQYF. CDR3 in DNA: TGTGCCAGCGGCGGGGTAAGGAGGGACTTCCGCACAGATACGCAGTATTTT.

This clonotype has just a few counts. The V call is TRBV30, the J call TRBJ1-1; D ambiguous. The CDR3 is 14 amino acids. The germline V and J ends were trimmed by 4 bases and 1 base, with 13 bases remaining between them. CDR1 GTSNPN and CDR2 SVGIG come from the germline V gene (reference sequence). The CDR3 loop is CAWIPRITNTEAFF. In DNA, the CDR3 is TGTGCCTGGATCCCCAGGATAACGAACACTGAAGCTTTCTTT.

This clonotype was seen more than once but under ten times. This may be a read error: a much more frequent sequence differs by one nucleotide. The chain has TRBV9 and TRBJ1-2; D gene uncertain. The CDR3 length is 14 residues. From germline, CDR1 is SGDLS and CDR2 YYNGEE. CDR3 in amino acids: CASSETDTNYGYAF. DNA of the CDR3: TGTGCCAGCAGCGAGACCGATACTAACTATGGCTACGCCTTC.

The chain is built from TRBV27 and TRBJ1-1, with D possibly TRBD1 on 5 matching bases. This CDR3 comprises 13 residues. V was trimmed by 6 bases and J by 6 bases, leaving 14 bases between them. Germline V gives CDR1 MNHEY, CDR2 SMNVEV (reference sequence). Here the CDR3 DNA reads TGTGCCAGCAGCCGAACACGGGGCGCTGAAGCTTTCTTT. Its protein product is CASSRTRGAEAFF.

The V gene is TRBV25-1, the J gene TRBJ1-2; 9 positions match TRBD1. CDR1 is MGHDK, CDR2 SYGVNS, per germline. The CDR3 loop spans 16 amino acids. The V segment lost 8 bases and the J segment 2 bases; nucleotides outside the gene matches: 12. CDR3 region: CASSPPGTGQNYGYTF. The CDR3 region has the DNA TGTGCCAGCTCACCACCCGGGACAGGGCAAAACTATGGCTACACCTTC.

The rearrangement uses TRBV25-1 and TRBJ2-7; 8 bases align to TRBD1. Germline CDR1 reads MGHDK; CDR2 reads SYGVNS. The ends lost 4 bases at V and 2 bases at J; junction bases unmatched: 4. The CDR3 loop spans 14 amino acids. DNA for the CDR3: TGTGCCAGCAGTGGGGGACAGGCTGCCTACGAGCAGTACTTC. It specifies CASSGGQAAYEQYF.

Worth noting for this clonotype: A much larger clone lies a single base off, so this may be a read error. The chain employs TRBV19 and TRBJ1-5, with TRBD1 identical over 7 bases. The CDR3 contains 16 residues. Germline V gene sequence: CDR1 LNHDA, CDR2 SQIVND (reference sequence). DNA of the CDR3: TGTGCCAGTAGTACTCGACAGGGCGGGAGCAAGCAGCCCCAGCATTTT. Protein product: CASSTRQGGSKQPQHF.

With respect to this clonotype: A read error is possible here, since a much larger clone lies one base away. The chain uses TRBV12-3 or TRBV12-4 and TRBJ2-7; D is unclear. The CDR3 is 15 amino acids. V was cut by 3 bases and J by 3 bases, with 15 bases left in between. The CDR3 sequence: CASSLTRTASYEQYF. In DNA, the CDR3 is TGTGCCAGCAGTTTGACACGGACGGCCAGCTACGAGCAGTACTTC.

This clonotype was seen ten or more times. The chain joins TRBV11-2 to TRBJ2-5; 15 bases align to TRBD2. V lost 4 bases and J lost 2; bases outside the gene matches: 8. The CDR3 runs 18 residues. Germline V gene sequence: CDR1 SGHAT, CDR2 FQNNGV. Here the CDR3 reads CASSSWTSGGVIQETQYF. As DNA, the CDR3 is TGTGCCAGCAGCTCCTGGACTAGCGGGGGGGTAATACAAGAGACCCAGTACTTC.

In its sample, this clonotype was seen many times. V is TRBV4-1 and J is TRBJ2-7, with D tentatively TRBD2 (7 bases). The germline V gene encodes CDR1 MGHRA and CDR2 YSYEKL. The CDR3 sequence is 15 residues long. Trimming removed 4 bases from V and 0 bases from J, with 13 bases in between. The CDR3, as DNA: TGCGCCAGCAGCCGAGACAGGACTAGCTCCTACGAGCAGTACTTC. It codes for CASSRDRTSSYEQYF.

The chain joins TRBV13 to TRBJ2-1, with 10 bases aligning to TRBD2. Unmatched junction bases numbered 11, after V lost 0 bases and J lost 6 bases. CDR3 length equals 18 residues. Germline V gene data show CDR1 as PRHDT and CDR2 as FYEKMQ (reference sequence). Here the CDR3 DNA reads TGTGCCAGCAGCTTAGGCCTTGGACTAGCGGACAAACGCAATGAGCAGTTCTTC. Its translation is CASSLGLGLADKRNEQFF.

In this sample, this clonotype turned up many times. The V gene is TRBV10-3, the J gene TRBJ1-1, with 10 bases lining up with TRBD1. CDR1 ENHRY and CDR2 SYGVKD come from the germline V gene. V was pared by 4 bases and J by 4 bases, with 6 bases of the junction left unmatched. The CDR3 contains 15 residues. The CDR3: CAISAYGTGVTEAFF. The CDR3 nucleotides are TGTGCCATCAGTGCTTACGGGACAGGGGTCACTGAAGCTTTCTTT.

This clonotype occurred a few times. This rearrangement joins TRBV12-3 or TRBV12-4 to TRBJ1-1; D ambiguous. Trimming took off 2 bases at V and 5 bases at J, with 15 bases between the two ends. This CDR3 is built from 15 residues. This CDR3 reads CASSLLRSPRTEAFF. Written as DNA, the CDR3 is TGTGCCAGCAGTTTATTGCGGAGCCCCAGAACTGAAGCTTTCTTT.

This clonotype was observed many times. V and J are TRBV10-2 and TRBJ1-6; a weak D match, TRBD1 (6 bases). V shed 8 bases and J shed 9 bases, with 23 bases lying between them. In germline, CDR1 is WSHSY, CDR2 SAAADI. This CDR3 has 16 residues. CDR3 amino acids: CASAKNRAEWGSPLHF. For the CDR3, the DNA is TGCGCCAGCGCAAAGAACAGGGCAGAATGGGGTTCACCCCTCCACTTT.

At least ten counts were recorded for this clonotype. The chain combines TRBV12-3 or TRBV12-4 with TRBJ1-1; D is unresolved. The CDR3 runs 11 residues. V lost 6 bases, J lost 7 bases, and 9 bases lay in between. The CDR3 sequence is CASSSVIEAFF. As DNA, the CDR3 is TGTGCCAGCAGCTCTGTTATTGAAGCTTTCTTT.

This clonotype was counted ten times or more. The chain combines TRBV4-1 with TRBJ1-5; D unclear. Trimming stripped 1 base from V and 1 base from J, with 11 bases between. Germline-derived CDR1 and CDR2 are MGHRA and YSYEKL. The CDR3 is 16 residues long. CDR3 residues: CASSQGLPLSNQPQHF. Written as DNA, the CDR3 is TGCGCCAGCAGCCAAGGGTTACCGCTAAGCAATCAGCCCCAGCATTTT.

This clonotype was detected many times. The chain employs TRBV20-1 and TRBJ2-7; 10 nucleotides align to TRBD2. Germline V gene sequence: CDR1 DFQATT, CDR2 SNEGSKA (reference sequence). The CDR3 has 14 amino acids. J lost 6 bases, V lost 3 bases, and 8 bases had no gene match. This CDR3 is CSASLAGVGSEQYF. The DNA for the CDR3 is TGCAGTGCTAGCCTAGCGGGAGTGGGGTCCGAGCAGTACTTC.

This rearrangement joins TRBV20-1 to TRBJ2-5; 7 bases match TRBD2. Per germline, CDR1 DFQATT and CDR2 SNEGSKA (reference sequence). The CDR3 is 15 residues long. After removal of 0 bases from V and 5 bases from J, the junction contained 9 bases not matched to a gene. The CDR3 loop is CSARDISGDGETQYF. CDR3 DNA sequence: TGCAGTGCTAGAGATATAAGCGGGGACGGGGAGACCCAGTACTTC.

This clonotype was counted many times. V gene TRBV6-6 combines with J gene TRBJ1-1; D unresolved. The V end lost 6 bases, the J end lost 5 bases, and 10 bases lay between the germline ends. Germline V gene lookup returns CDR1 MNHNY and CDR2 SVGAGI (reference sequence). The CDR3 length is 12 residues. CDR3 coding DNA: TGTGCCAGCAGCCGAGGAAGGACTGAAGCTTTCTTT. This gives the protein CASSRGRTEAFF.

The chain couples TRBV2 to TRBJ2-7; a weak D match, TRBD1 (6 bases). V dropped 11 bases and J dropped 6 bases, with 23 bases sitting between them. The CDR3 has 14 residues. Germline loops: CDR1 SNHLY, CDR2 FYNNEI. CDR3 residues: CAGKTDRSTSEQYF. CDR3 sequence (DNA): TGTGCCGGCAAGACCGACAGGTCAACCTCCGAGCAGTACTTC.

J is TRBJ1-6 and V is TRBV10-1; 9 bases align to TRBD1. This CDR3 has 13 amino acids. Germline V lookup: CDR1 WNHNN, CDR2 SYGVQD (reference sequence). Trimming removed 11 bases from V and 8 bases from J; junction bases left unmatched: 7. CDR3 sequence: CAGRTGVDSPLHF. The CDR3 DNA sequence: TGCGCCGGACGGACAGGGGTTGATTCACCCCTCCACTTT.

This clonotype was observed a handful of times. The chain combines TRBV30 with TRBJ1-3; D gene uncertain. The germline V gene encodes CDR1 GTSNPN and CDR2 SVGIG (reference sequence). The V end was cut by 0 bases, the J end by 0 bases, with 6 bases between. The CDR3 has 14 residues. The CDR3 protein is CAWSVLGSGNTIYF. The DNA for the CDR3 is TGTGCCTGGAGTGTATTGGGCTCTGGAAACACCATATATTTT. The full variable domain, its missing parts supplied by reference TRBV30 and TRBJ1-3, is SQTIHQWPATLVQPVGSPLSLECTVEGTSNPNLYWYRQAAGRGLQLLFYSVGIGQISSEVPQNLSASRPQDRQFILSSKKLLLSDSGFYLCAWSVLGSGNTIYFGEGSWLTVV.